This passage covers 17 T cell receptor beta chains from one sample sequenced in a study of Ad26.COV2.S vaccination and SARS-CoV-2 variants. Sequenced by immunoSEQ multiplex PCR; TCRdb stores in-frame clones only, minus some. Altogether roughly 350,000 clones are present, 80% to 90% being singletons, with the ten largest covering more than 3%. Treatment given: around 19 received Ad26.COV2.S at low or high dose, single or two shots; 5 received placebo; per-sample allocation not given. Day 63 following the first vaccine or placebo injection was when the samples were taken. The material was peripheral blood, obtained in a trial of Ad26.COV2.S vaccine versus placebo. The source is a person between 18 and 65 years old who received the Ad26.COV2.S COVID-19 vaccine or a placebo.

The V gene is TRBV7-2, the J gene TRBJ2-3; 9 bases fit TRBD2. J was trimmed by 2 bases and V by 1 base; bases with no gene match: 4. There are 16 residues in the CDR3. Per the germline V gene, CDR1 is SGHTA and CDR2 is FQGNSA. The CDR3 region is CASSLDPSGVTDTQYF. For the CDR3, the DNA is TGTGCCAGCAGCTTAGACCCTAGCGGGGTCACAGATACGCAGTATTTT.

The V and J genes are TRBV7-9 and TRBJ1-2, with a weak D call TRBD1 (5 bases). Trimming pared 7 bases from V and 8 bases from J, leaving 17 bases between. The CDR3 covers 13 residues. Germline values: CDR1 SEHNR, CDR2 FQNEAQ (reference sequence). CDR3 residues: CASTMDTPRGYTF. CDR3 DNA sequence: TGTGCCAGCACCATGGACACACCAAGAGGCTACACCTTC.

The gene calls are TRBV25-1 and TRBJ1-1, with D possibly being TRBD1 (5 bases). Looked up from germline, CDR1 is MGHDK and CDR2 is SYGVNS. V was cut by 7 bases and J by 3 bases, with 18 bases left in between. The CDR3 is 15 residues long. The CDR3 region is CASKRDSGWHTEAFF. The CDR3 region has the DNA TGTGCCAGCAAGAGGGACTCAGGATGGCACACTGAAGCTTTCTTT. The full variable domain, with the rest looked up from reference TRBV25-1 and TRBJ1-1, is EADIYQTPRYLVIGTGKKITLECSQTMGHDKMYWYQQDPGMELHLIHYSYGVNSTEKGDLSSESTVSRIRTEHFPLTLESARPSHTSQYLCASKRDSGWHTEAFFGQGTRLTVV.

The rearrangement joins TRBV19 to TRBJ1-2, with 9 nucleotides matching TRBD1. The CDR3 totals 16 residues. CDR1 is LNHDA, CDR2 SQIVND, per germline (reference sequence). The V and J ends lost 3 bases and 6 bases, in that order; junction bases with no gene match: 11. CDR3 sequence: CASSIRASDRGHGYTF. The CDR3 region has the DNA TGTGCCAGTAGTATCCGAGCCTCGGACAGGGGCCATGGCTACACCTTC.

The rearrangement joins TRBV7-2 to TRBJ1-2, with 9 bases fitting TRBD1. V lost 4 bases, J lost 6 bases, and 12 bases stayed unmatched. CDR1 SGHTA and CDR2 FQGNSA come from the germline V gene. This CDR3 comprises 16 residues. CDR3 sequence: CASSSLILQGADGYTF. The DNA for the CDR3 is TGTGCCAGCAGCTCCCTTATTTTACAGGGGGCGGATGGCTACACCTTC.

This clone was observed once. This sequence joins TRBV10-3 and TRBJ1-5; TRBD1 aligns across 10 bases. Germline V lookup: CDR1 ENHRY, CDR2 SYGVKD. CDR3 size: 14 residues. Trimming at V came to 7 bases and at J to 7 bases, leaving 7 bases not matched to a gene. The DNA for the CDR3 is TGTGCCATCAAAGGACAGGGGGTTGAGCAGCCCCAGCATTTT. Its translation: CAIKGQGVEQPQHF.

The chain links TRBV2 to TRBJ2-7; a weak D match, TRBD1 (6 bases). The CDR3 sequence is 12 residues long. The germline V gene encodes CDR1 SNHLY and CDR2 FYNNEI. V was shortened by 5 bases and J by 7 bases, with 12 bases between the two germline ends. The CDR3 spells CASSTGLGEQYF. The CDR3 nucleotides read TGTGCCAGCAGTACAGGGTTGGGAGAGCAGTACTTC. The full variable domain, in which reference TRBV2 and TRBJ2-7 provide the parts outside the CDR3, is EPEVTQTPSHQVTQMGQEVILRCVPISNHLYFYWYRQILGQKVEFLVSFYNNEISEKSEIFDDQFSVERPDGSNFTLKIRSTKLEDSAMYFCASSTGLGEQYFGPGTRLTVT.

The V call is TRBV7-9, the J call TRBJ1-5; D remains ambiguous. V was shortened by 7 bases and J by 5 bases, with 9 bases between the two germline ends. This CDR3 comprises 12 residues. CDR1 is SEHNR, CDR2 FQNEAQ, per germline (reference sequence). The CDR3 coding sequence is TGTGCCAGCACGTCGTGGGATCAGCCCCAGCATTTT. This encodes CASTSWDQPQHF.

V is TRBV3-1 (or the pseudogene TRBV3-2) and J is TRBJ2-7, with D uncertain. From germline, CDR1 is LGHDT and CDR2 YNNKEL (reference sequence). The ends were cut back, 1 base at V and 0 bases at J, with 7 bases in the middle. CDR3 length: 14 amino acids. CDR3 nucleotide sequence: TGTGCCAGCAGCCAAGTGCTTAGCTCCTACGAGCAGTACTTC. The encoded protein is CASSQVLSSYEQYF.

The rearrangement joins TRBV7-6 to TRBJ1-1, with D unclear. This CDR3 spans 14 amino acids. The germline CDR1 and CDR2 sequences are SGHVS and FNYEAQ. V lost 5 bases, J lost 2 bases, and 12 bases lay in between. CDR3 coding DNA: TGTGCCAGCAGCCCCGGTGGGGTCAACACTGAAGCTTTCTTT. Encoded protein: CASSPGGVNTEAFF. Variable domain in full (rest from reference TRBV7-6 and TRBJ1-1): GAGVSQSPRYKVTKRGQDVALRCDPISGHVSLYWYRQALGQGPEFLTYFNYEAQQDKSGLPNDRFSAERPEGSISTLTIQRTEQRDSAMYRCASSPGGVNTEAFFGQGTRLTVV.

The chain combines TRBV5-1 with TRBJ2-7; D unresolved. V was cut by 0 bases and J by 11 bases, with 9 bases left in between. CDR1 is SGHRS, CDR2 YFSETQ, per germline. The CDR3 spans 11 residues. In DNA form, the CDR3 reads TGCGCCAGCAGCTTGGGGGCAGAGGAGTACTTC. Amino acids: CASSLGAEEYF.

The CDR3 region has the DNA TGTGCCAGAAGCTTGACGGCTTCGGGCTATGGCTACACCTTC. It yields the protein CARSLTASGYGYTF. V and J are TRBV5-3 and TRBJ1-2; D call uncertain. Being an ORF, TRBV5-3 has a function that is uncertain. V was cut by 1 base and J by 4 bases, with 11 bases left in between. The CDR3 has 14 residues.

V and J are TRBV19 and TRBJ2-7; tentative D call: TRBD2 (5 bases). The V end lost 2 bases, the J end lost 4 bases, and 12 bases lay between the germline ends. Looked up from germline, CDR1 is LNHDA and CDR2 is SQIVND (reference sequence). This CDR3 region has 14 residues. The CDR3 coding sequence is TGTGCCAGTAGTATAAAAGGGTCGGGATACGAGCAGTACTTC. Translation: CASSIKGSGYEQYF.

The chain combines TRBV2 with TRBJ2-7; no definite D call. CDR1 is SNHLY and CDR2 is FYNNEI in the germline V gene. The CDR3 is made up of 12 amino acids. The V and J ends lost 7 bases and 3 bases respectively, with 10 bases between them. The CDR3 reads CASILGVYEQYF. The CDR3 DNA reads TGTGCCAGCATCCTAGGAGTCTACGAGCAGTACTTC.

On this clone: A much larger clone sits a single nucleotide away, making a read error possible. The chain links TRBV11-2 to TRBJ1-1; no firm D call. The CDR3 covers 11 residues. Trimming took 4 bases from V and 1 from J, leaving 1 base between them. Germline V gene sequence: CDR1 SGHAT, CDR2 FQNNGV. The CDR3 is CASSWNTEAFF. The CDR3 nucleotides read TGTGCCAGCAGCTGGAACACTGAAGCTTTCTTT.

The V gene is TRBV5-1, the J gene TRBJ2-7, with 8 bases identical to TRBD1. Germline CDR1 is SGHRS and CDR2 is YFSETQ. The length of the CDR3 is 16 residues. J gave up 5 bases and V 4 bases, and 14 bases lay outside the gene matches. CDR3 coding DNA: TGCGCCAGCAGCCTAGGGACAGGCTCACCCCGTCACGAGCAGTACTTC. As protein: CASSLGTGSPRHEQYF.

The chain carries TRBV5-1 and TRBJ2-1, with 10 bases lining up with TRBD2. This CDR3 spans 15 amino acids. Germline V gene lookup returns CDR1 SGHRS and CDR2 YFSETQ. Trimming at V came to 5 bases and at J to 3 bases, leaving 5 bases not matched to a gene. The CDR3 DNA reads as TGCGCCAGCAGATCCGGGACTAGCGACTACAATGAGCAGTTCTTC. This sequence encodes CASRSGTSDYNEQFF.